Listed below are T cell receptor beta chains from one sample, sequenced in a study of T-cell memory formation after mild COVID-19. TCRdb re-called the 5' RACE reads with MiXCR, one entry per CDR3 protein. The profile shows 250,000 to 300,000 distinct CDR3 sequences, about 16% of them singletons. Sequenced input: PBMCs or a T cell subset sorted from them (not recorded which). The receptors derive from a man younger than 30 who had mild COVID-19 (a few samples of this study predate the infection). Cell type and time point are not known. CDR3s include the opening cysteine and the closing phenylalanine or tryptophan. A D gene is named only where the DNA matches it firmly. Size is stated for part of the rows, as once, few or many counts, or as a class when the clone is expanded.

v_gene	len	j_gene	d_gene	abundance	CDR3aa	CDR3nt
TRBV5-1	14	TRBJ1-3	NA	NA	CASSFADSGNTIYF	TGCGCCAGCAGCTTTGCAGACTCTGGAAACACCATATATTTT
TRBV12-5	14	TRBJ2-7	TRBD1	few	CASGRTGGFNEQYF	TGTGCTAGTGGTCGGACAGGGGGCTTTAACGAGCAGTACTTC
TRBV27	14	TRBJ2-7	NA	NA	CASRGVQRAYEQYF	TGTGCCAGCAGGGGGGTTCAAAGGGCCTACGAGCAGTACTTC
TRBV12-3/TRBV12-4	16	TRBJ1-1	NA	NA	CASSLGQYTMNTEAFF	TGTGCCAGCAGTTTAGGGCAATACACGATGAACACTGAAGCTTTCTTT
TRBV12-3/TRBV12-4	14	TRBJ2-5	NA	many	CASSDVNGQETQYF	TGTGCCAGCAGTGACGTTAACGGTCAAGAGACCCAGTACTTC
TRBV25-1	16	TRBJ2-1	TRBD2	NA	CASSDPLAGPYNEQFF	TGTGCCAGCAGTGACCCTCTAGCGGGGCCTTACAATGAGCAGTTCTTC
TRBV9	15	TRBJ1-2	NA	many	CASSADTGPNYGYTF	TGTGCCAGCAGCGCCGACACAGGGCCCAACTATGGCTACACCTTC
TRBV12-3/TRBV12-4	16	TRBJ1-3	NA	NA	CASKGPASPSGNTIYF	TGTGCCAGTAAGGGGCCGGCCTCGCCTTCTGGAAACACCATATATTTT
TRBV4-3	15	TRBJ1-6	NA	many	CASSQDTGSELSLHF	TGCGCCAGCAGCCAAGATACGGGCTCCGAGCTTTCCCTCCACTTT
TRBV7-2	14	TRBJ1-4	TRBD1	many	CASRQTGMDEKLFF	TGTGCCAGCAGGCAGACAGGGATGGATGAAAAACTGTTTTTT
TRBV29-1	12	TRBJ1-2	NA	NA	CSGGELNYGYTF	TGCAGCGGAGGGGAATTAAACTATGGCTACACCTTC
TRBV20-1	18	TRBJ2-1	TRBD2	NA	CSARAEIRLAGYYNEQFF	TGCAGTGCTAGAGCGGAAATTCGACTAGCGGGGTACTACAATGAGCAGTTCTTC
TRBV9	16	TRBJ2-3	NA	many	CASSVGGGPSSDTQYF	TGTGCCAGCAGCGTAGGAGGTGGTCCAAGCTCAGATACGCAGTATTTT
TRBV6-5	13	TRBJ2-5	NA	NA	CATKPGGPGTQYF	TGTGCCACCAAGCCGGGGGGCCCAGGGACCCAGTACTTC
TRBV4-1	15	TRBJ2-2	NA	NA	CAIQGTYANTGELFF	TGCGCCATCCAGGGGACTTACGCGAACACCGGGGAGCTGTTTTTT
TRBV3-1	13	TRBJ1-2	NA	many	CASSQGQNYGYTF	TGTGCCAGCAGCCAAGGACAGAACTATGGCTACACCTTC
TRBV6-6	13	TRBJ2-3	NA	few	CASEVQGTDTQYF	TGTGCCAGCGAGGTTCAGGGCACAGATACGCAGTATTTT
TRBV5-1	15	TRBJ2-1	TRBD2	few	CASRAGDYLYNEQFF	TGCGCCAGCAGGGCCGGGGACTACCTCTACAATGAGCAGTTCTTC
TRBV28	18	TRBJ1-4	TRBD1	NA	CASRPDRGRFRPVEKLFF	TGTGCCAGCCGACCAGACAGGGGGCGATTTCGACCGGTTGAAAAACTGTTTTTT
TRBV7-9	16	TRBJ1-1	TRBD1	NA	CASSFRPGTVNTEAFF	TGTGCCAGCAGCTTTCGTCCCGGGACAGTGAACACTGAAGCTTTCTTT
TRBV27	14	TRBJ2-5	TRBD2	many	CASSHRVAGETQYF	TGTGCCAGCAGTCATCGGGTAGCGGGGGAGACCCAGTACTTC
TRBV29-1	13	TRBJ1-2	NA	NA	CSVEARQGGGYTF	TGCAGCGTTGAAGCTCGCCAGGGTGGGGGCTACACCTTC
TRBV7-8	12	TRBJ2-5	NA	NA	CASSTVRETQYF	TGTGCCAGCAGCACCGTCCGGGAGACCCAGTACTTC
TRBV9	16	TRBJ2-3	TRBD2	NA	CASSVGGSGDTDTQYF	TGTGCCAGCAGCGTAGGAGGTAGCGGGGACACAGATACGCAGTATTTT
TRBV5-4	11	TRBJ1-1	NA	NA	CASSLNMETFF	TGTGCCAGCAGCTTGAACATGGAGACTTTCTTT
TRBV7-8	15	TRBJ2-2	TRBD1	few	CASSPRTGGPGELFF	TGTGCCAGCAGCCCCCGGACAGGTGGTCCAGGGGAGCTGTTTTTT
TRBV5-1	14	TRBJ2-3	TRBD1	NA	CASSPGQASDTQYF	TGCGCCAGCAGCCCGGGACAGGCGTCAGATACGCAGTATTTT
TRBV7-8	17	TRBJ1-1	NA	few	CASSLQVPLEMNTEAFF	TGTGCCAGCAGCTTACAGGTCCCCCTGGAGATGAACACTGAAGCTTTCTTT